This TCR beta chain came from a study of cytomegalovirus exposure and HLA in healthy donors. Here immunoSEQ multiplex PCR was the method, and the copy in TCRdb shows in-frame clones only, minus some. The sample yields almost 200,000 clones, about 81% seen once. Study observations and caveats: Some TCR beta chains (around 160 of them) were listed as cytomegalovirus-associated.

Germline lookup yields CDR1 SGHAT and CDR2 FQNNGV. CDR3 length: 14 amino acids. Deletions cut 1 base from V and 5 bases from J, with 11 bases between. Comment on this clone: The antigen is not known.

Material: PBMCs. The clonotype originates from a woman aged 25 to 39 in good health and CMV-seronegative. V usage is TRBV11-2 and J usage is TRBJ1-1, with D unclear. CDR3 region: CASSLASSRTEAFF. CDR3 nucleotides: TGTGCCAGCAGCTTAGCTTCTAGTCGTACTGAAGCTTTCTTT.